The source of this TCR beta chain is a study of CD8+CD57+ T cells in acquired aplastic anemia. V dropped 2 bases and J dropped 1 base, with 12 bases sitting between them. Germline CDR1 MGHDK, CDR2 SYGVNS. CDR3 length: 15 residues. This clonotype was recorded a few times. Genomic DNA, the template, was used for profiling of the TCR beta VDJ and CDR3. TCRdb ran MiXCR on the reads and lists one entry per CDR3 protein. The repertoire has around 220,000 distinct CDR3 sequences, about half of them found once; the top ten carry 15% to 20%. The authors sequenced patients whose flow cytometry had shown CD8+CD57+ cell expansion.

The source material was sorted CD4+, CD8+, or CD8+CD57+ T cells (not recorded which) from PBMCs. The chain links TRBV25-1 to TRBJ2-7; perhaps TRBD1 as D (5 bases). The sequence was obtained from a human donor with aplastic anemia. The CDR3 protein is CASSEAGSLSYEQYF. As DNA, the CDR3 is TGTGCCAGCAGTGAAGCAGGGTCCCTTTCCTACGAGCAGTACTTC.